This TCR beta chain was sequenced for a study of cytomegalovirus exposure and HLA in healthy donors. Study outcomes and limitations: While the bulk of TCR sequences proved rare, some public TCRs turned up in many donors. The study listed 150 to 200 cytomegalovirus-associated TCR beta chains.

Profiled with immunoSEQ multiplex PCR; TCRdb holds only in-frame clones, not every one. The sample carries about 63,000 clones, roughly 90% recorded once. With respect to this clone: What it recognizes is unknown.

CDR3 length: 15 residues. CDR1 and CDR2 (germline): GTSNPN, SVGIG (reference sequence). V shed 3 bases and J 6 bases; nucleotides not matched to a gene: 10. The source of this sequence is a woman younger than 35 in good health and CMV-seronegative. Sequenced: PBMCs. This chain links TRBV30 with TRBJ2-1; 8 bases map to TRBD2. The CDR3 DNA follows: TGTGCCTGGAGCAAGGGTAGCGGGATAAGCAATGAGCAGTTCTTC. Its translation is CAWSKGSGISNEQFF.